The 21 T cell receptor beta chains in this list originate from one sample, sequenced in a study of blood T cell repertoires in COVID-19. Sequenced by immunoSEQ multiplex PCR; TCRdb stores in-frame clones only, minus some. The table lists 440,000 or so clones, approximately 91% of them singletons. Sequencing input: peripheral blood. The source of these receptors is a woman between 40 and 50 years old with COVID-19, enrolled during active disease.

The CDR3 DNA follows: TGTGCCAGCAGTACCAGGGGACGGAACACTGAAGCTTTCTTT. It translates to CASSTRGRNTEAFF. The rearrangement links TRBV28 to TRBJ1-1; a possible D gene is TRBD1 (6 bases). The CDR3 spans 14 residues. Trimming took off 5 bases at V and 1 base at J, with 11 bases between the two ends. Germline V gene lookup returns CDR1 MDHEN and CDR2 SYDVKM. The full variable domain, completed using reference TRBV28 and TRBJ1-1, is DVKVTQSSRYLVKRTGEKVFLECVQDMDHENMFWYRQDPGLGLRLIYFSYDVKMKEKGDIPEGYSVSREKKERFSLILESASTNQTSMYLCASSTRGRNTEAFFGQGTRLTVV.

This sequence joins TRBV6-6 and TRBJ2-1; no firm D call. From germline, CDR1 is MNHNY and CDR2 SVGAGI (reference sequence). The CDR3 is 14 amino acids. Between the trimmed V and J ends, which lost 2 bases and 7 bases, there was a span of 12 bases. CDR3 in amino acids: CASSYSRVTNEQFF. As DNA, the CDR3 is TGTGCCAGCAGTTACAGCCGCGTGACTAATGAGCAGTTCTTC.

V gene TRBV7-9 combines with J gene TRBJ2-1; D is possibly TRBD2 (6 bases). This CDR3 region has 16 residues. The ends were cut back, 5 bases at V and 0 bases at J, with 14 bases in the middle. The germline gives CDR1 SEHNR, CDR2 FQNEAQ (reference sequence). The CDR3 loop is CASSRVRGSSYNEQFF. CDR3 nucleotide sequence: TGTGCCAGCAGCCGAGTCCGGGGGAGCTCCTACAATGAGCAGTTCTTC.

CDR3 region: CASSHRVTYGYTF. The CDR3 coding sequence is TGTGCCAGCAGCCACAGGGTTACCTATGGCTACACCTTC. The rearrangement links TRBV11-2 to TRBJ1-2, with TRBD1 as a possible D gene (6 bases). CDR1 is SGHAT and CDR2 is FQNNGV in the germline V gene. V was trimmed by 5 bases and J by 4 bases, leaving 11 bases between them. The CDR3 runs to 13 residues.

The CDR3 nucleotides are TGTGCCAGCAGCTCCGCGGGTGTCCAGGGGCGGGAAAAACTGTTTTTT. Encoded protein: CASSSAGVQGREKLFF. J is TRBJ1-4 and V is TRBV7-2, with D tentatively TRBD1 (6 bases). The CDR3 loop spans 16 amino acids. V lost 4 bases to trimming and J lost 8 bases, with 20 bases between them. CDR1 is SGHTA, CDR2 FQGNSA, per germline.

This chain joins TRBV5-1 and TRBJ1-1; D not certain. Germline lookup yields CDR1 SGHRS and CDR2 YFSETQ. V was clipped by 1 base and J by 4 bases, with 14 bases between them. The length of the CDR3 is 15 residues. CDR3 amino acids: CASSLHAVRPTEAFF. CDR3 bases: TGCGCCAGCAGCTTGCACGCGGTGAGGCCCACTGAAGCTTTCTTT.

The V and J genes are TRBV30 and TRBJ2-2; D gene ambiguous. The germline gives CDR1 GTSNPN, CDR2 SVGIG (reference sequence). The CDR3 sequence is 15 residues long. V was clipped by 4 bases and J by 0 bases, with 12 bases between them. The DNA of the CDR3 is TGTGCCTGGACCCCCACTACCCCGAACACCGGGGAGCTGTTTTTT. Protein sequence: CAWTPTTPNTGELFF. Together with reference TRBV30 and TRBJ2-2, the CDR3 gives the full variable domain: SQTIHQWPATLVQPVGSPLSLECTVEGTSNPNLYWYRQAAGRGLQLLFYSVGIGQISSEVPQNLSASRPQDRQFILSSKKLLLSDSGFYLCAWTPTTPNTGELFFGEGSRLTVL.

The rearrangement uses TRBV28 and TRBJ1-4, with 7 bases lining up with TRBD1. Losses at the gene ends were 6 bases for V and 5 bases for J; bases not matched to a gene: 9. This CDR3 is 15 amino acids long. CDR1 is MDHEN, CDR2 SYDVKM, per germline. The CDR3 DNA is TGTGCCAGCAGCCGGGACAGCAGCTCAAATGAAAAACTGTTTTTT. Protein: CASSRDSSSNEKLFF.

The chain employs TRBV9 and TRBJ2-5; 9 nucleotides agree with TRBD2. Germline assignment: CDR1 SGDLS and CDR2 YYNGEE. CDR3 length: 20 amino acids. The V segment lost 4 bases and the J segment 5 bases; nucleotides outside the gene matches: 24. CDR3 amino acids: CASSQRPVGGGAAGEETQYF. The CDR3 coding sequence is TGTGCCAGCAGCCAGAGGCCGGTTGGCGGGGGGGCGGCTGGGGAGGAGACCCAGTACTTC.

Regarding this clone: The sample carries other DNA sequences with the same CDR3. The CDR3 DNA follows: TGTGCCAGCTCACCCGCAGGGGGAAGCTCCTACAATGAGCAGTTCTTC. It yields the protein CASSPAGGSSYNEQFF. This chain connects TRBV18 to TRBJ2-1; 7 bases map to TRBD1. Germline lookup yields CDR1 KGHSH and CDR2 LQKENI. V lost 3 bases and J lost 0; bases outside the gene matches: 5. CDR3 length equals 16 residues.

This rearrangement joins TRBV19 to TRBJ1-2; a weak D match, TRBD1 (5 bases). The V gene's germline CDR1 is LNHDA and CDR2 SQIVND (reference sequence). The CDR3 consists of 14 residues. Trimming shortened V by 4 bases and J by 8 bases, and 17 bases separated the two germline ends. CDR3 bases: TGTGCCAGTAGTACTTCAGGGTATCCGAGGGGCTACACCTTC. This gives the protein CASSTSGYPRGYTF.

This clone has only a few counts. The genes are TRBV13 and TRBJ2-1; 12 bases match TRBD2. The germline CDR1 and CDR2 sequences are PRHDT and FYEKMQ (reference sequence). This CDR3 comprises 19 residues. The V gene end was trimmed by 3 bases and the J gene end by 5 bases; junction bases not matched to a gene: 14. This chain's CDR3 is CASSFLTPPSGGAHNEQFF. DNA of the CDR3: TGTGCCAGCAGCTTTTTAACCCCGCCTAGCGGGGGGGCCCACAATGAGCAGTTCTTC.

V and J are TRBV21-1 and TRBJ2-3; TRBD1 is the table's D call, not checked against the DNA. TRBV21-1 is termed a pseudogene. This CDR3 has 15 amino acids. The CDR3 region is CASAKQGWGTDTQYF. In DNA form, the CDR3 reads TGTGCCAGCGCCAAACAGGGGTGGGGCACAGATACGCAGTATTTT.

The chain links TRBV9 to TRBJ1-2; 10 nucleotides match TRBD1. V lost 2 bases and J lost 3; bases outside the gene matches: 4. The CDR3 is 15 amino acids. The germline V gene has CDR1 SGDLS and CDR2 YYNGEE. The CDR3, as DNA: TGTGCCAGCAGCGTCAGACAGGGGGCATACTATGGCTACACCTTC. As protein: CASSVRQGAYYGYTF.

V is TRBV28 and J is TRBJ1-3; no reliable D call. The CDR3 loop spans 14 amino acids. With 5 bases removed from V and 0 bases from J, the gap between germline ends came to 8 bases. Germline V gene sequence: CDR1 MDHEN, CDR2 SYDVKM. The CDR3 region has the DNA TGTGCCAGCAGTCTGAGTAACTCTGGAAACACCATATATTTT. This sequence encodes CASSLSNSGNTIYF.

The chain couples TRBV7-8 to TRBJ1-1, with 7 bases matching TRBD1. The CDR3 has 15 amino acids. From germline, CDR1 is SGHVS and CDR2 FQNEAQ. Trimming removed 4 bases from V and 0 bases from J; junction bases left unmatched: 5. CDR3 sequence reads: CASSWFQGVNTEAFF. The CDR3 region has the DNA TGTGCCAGCAGCTGGTTTCAGGGGGTGAACACTGAAGCTTTCTTT.

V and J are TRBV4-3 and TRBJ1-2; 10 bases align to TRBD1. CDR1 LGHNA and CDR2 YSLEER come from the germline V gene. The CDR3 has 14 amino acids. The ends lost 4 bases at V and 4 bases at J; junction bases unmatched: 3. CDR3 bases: TGCGCCAGCAGCCCACGGGACAGGGGCTATGGCTACACCTTC. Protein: CASSPRDRGYGYTF.

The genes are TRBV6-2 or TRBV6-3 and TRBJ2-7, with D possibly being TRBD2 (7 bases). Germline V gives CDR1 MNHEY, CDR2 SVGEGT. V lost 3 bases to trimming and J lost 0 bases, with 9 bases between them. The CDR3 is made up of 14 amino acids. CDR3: CASSYRGASYEQYF. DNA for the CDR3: TGTGCCAGCAGTTATCGGGGGGCCTCCTACGAGCAGTACTTC.

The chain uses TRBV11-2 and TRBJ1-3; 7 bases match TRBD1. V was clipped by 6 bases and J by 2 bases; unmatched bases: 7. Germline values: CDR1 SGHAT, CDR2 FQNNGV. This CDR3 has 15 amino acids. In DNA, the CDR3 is TGTGCCAGCAGGCCAACCGGGACAGCTGGAAACACCATATATTTT. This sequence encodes CASRPTGTAGNTIYF.

DNA for the CDR3: TGTGCCAGCAGGTATTGGACAGCATCCTATAATTCACCCCTCCACTTT. This translates into CASRYWTASYNSPLHF. The chain is built from TRBV5-4 and TRBJ1-6; perhaps TRBD1 as D (6 bases). V was clipped by 5 bases and J by 1 base, with 13 bases between them. Germline lookup yields CDR1 SGHNT and CDR2 YYREEE (reference sequence). The CDR3 sequence is 16 residues long.

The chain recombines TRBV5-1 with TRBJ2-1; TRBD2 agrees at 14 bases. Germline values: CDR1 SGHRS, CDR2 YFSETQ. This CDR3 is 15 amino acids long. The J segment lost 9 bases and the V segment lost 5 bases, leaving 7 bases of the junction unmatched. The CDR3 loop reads CASRYGTSGSGEQFF. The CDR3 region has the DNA TGCGCCAGCAGATACGGGACTAGCGGGAGTGGTGAGCAGTTCTTC.